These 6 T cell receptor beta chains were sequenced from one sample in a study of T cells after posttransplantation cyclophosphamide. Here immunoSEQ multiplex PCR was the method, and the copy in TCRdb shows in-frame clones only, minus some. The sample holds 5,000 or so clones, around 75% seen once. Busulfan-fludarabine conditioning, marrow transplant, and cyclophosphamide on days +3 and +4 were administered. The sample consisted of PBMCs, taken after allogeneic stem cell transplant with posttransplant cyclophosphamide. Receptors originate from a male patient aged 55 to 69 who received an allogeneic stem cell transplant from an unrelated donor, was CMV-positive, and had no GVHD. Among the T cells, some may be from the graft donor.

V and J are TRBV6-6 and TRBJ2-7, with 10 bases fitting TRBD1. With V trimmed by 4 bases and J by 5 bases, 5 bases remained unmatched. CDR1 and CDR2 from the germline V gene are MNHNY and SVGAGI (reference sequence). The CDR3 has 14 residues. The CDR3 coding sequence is TGTGCCAGCAGTTTCTCCGGGACAGGGGACGAGCAGTACTTC. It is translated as CASSFSGTGDEQYF.

This CDR3 reads CASSLDPRSNQPQHF. Here the CDR3 DNA reads TGCGCCAGCAGCTTGGATCCCCGGAGCAATCAGCCCCAGCATTTT. This chain connects TRBV5-1 to TRBJ1-5; D remains unclear. The V end was cut by 0 bases, the J end by 1 base, with 8 bases between. CDR3 length: 15 amino acids. Germline V gene sequence: CDR1 SGHRS, CDR2 YFSETQ. Using reference TRBV5-1 and TRBJ1-5 for the parts outside the CDR3, the full variable domain is KAGVTQTPRYLIKTRGQQVTLSCSPISGHRSVSWYQQTPGQGLQFLFEYFSETQRNKGNFPGRFSGRQFSNSRSEMNVSTLELGDSALYLCASSLDPRSNQPQHFGDGTRLSIL.

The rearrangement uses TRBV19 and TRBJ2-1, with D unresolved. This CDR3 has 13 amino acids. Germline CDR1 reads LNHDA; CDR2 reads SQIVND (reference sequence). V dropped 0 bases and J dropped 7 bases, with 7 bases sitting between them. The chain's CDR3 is CASSIDWRNEQFF. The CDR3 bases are TGTGCCAGTAGTATAGACTGGAGAAATGAGCAGTTCTTC. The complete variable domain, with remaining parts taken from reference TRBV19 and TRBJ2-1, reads DGGITQSPKYLFRKEGQNVTLSCEQNLNHDAMYWYRQDPGQGLRLIYYSQIVNDFQKGDIAEGYSVSREKKESFPLTVTSAQKNPTAFYLCASSIDWRNEQFFGPGTRLTVL.

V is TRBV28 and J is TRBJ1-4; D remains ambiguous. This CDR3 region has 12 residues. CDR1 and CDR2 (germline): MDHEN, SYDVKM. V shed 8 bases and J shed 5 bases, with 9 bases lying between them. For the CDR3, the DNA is TGTGCCAGCCGTATTAGCAATGAAAAACTGTTTTTT. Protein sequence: CASRISNEKLFF.

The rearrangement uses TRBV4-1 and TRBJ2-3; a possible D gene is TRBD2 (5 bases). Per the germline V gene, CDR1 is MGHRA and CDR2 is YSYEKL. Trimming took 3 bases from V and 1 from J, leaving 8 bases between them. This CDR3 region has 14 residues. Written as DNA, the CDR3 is TGCGCCAGCAGCCAGGGAGTCCGCACAGATACGCAGTATTTT. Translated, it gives CASSQGVRTDTQYF.

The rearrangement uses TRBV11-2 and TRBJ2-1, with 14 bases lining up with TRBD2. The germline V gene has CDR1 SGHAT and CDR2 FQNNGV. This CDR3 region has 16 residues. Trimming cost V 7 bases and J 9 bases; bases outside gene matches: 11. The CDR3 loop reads CASTRQTSGGAGEQFF. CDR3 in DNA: TGTGCCAGCACCCGTCAGACTAGCGGGGGGGCGGGTGAGCAGTTCTTC.